The 9 T cell receptor beta chains below were found in one sample sequenced in a study of CD4 T cell repertoires in COVID-19. Produced via immunoSEQ multiplex PCR; TCRdb's table is partial and in-frame only. The sample includes about 75,000 clones, 83% of them seen just once. Sequencing used CD4+ T cells from peripheral blood, obtained after recovery from COVID-19. These TCRs come from a human donor who had COVID-19.

The chain links TRBV19 to TRBJ2-6; D may be TRBD1 or TRBD2 (5 bases each). The CDR3 is made up of 15 amino acids. V was clipped by 8 bases and J by 4 bases, with 15 bases between them. Germline values: CDR1 LNHDA, CDR2 SQIVND (reference sequence). The CDR3 loop is CASALKGPGANVLTF. CDR3 nucleotide sequence: TGTGCCAGTGCCTTAAAGGGACCGGGGGCCAACGTCCTGACTTTC.

The CDR3 bases are TGCAGTGCTAGCTGGAATGAGCAGTTCTTC. The encoded protein is CSASWNEQFF. This rearrangement joins TRBV20-1 to TRBJ2-1, with no clear D. The CDR3 covers 10 residues. Looked up from germline, CDR1 is DFQATT and CDR2 is SNEGSKA (reference sequence). The V end was cut by 3 bases, the J end by 7 bases, with 4 bases between.

The V call is TRBV6-1, the J call TRBJ2-3; D might be TRBD2 (6 bases). V was shortened by 3 bases and J by 4 bases, with 17 bases between the two germline ends. This CDR3 comprises 16 residues. Germline CDR1 MNHNS, CDR2 SASEGT. DNA of the CDR3: TGTGCCAGCAGTGACCTTAGGGGAGGACGGGCAGATACGCAGTATTTT. Its translation: CASSDLRGGRADTQYF.

This clone was observed a handful of times. The chain carries TRBV30 and TRBJ2-3, with TRBD1 as a possible D gene (6 bases). The CDR3 loop spans 15 amino acids. Germline assignment: CDR1 GTSNPN and CDR2 SVGIG (reference sequence). V was cut by 5 bases and J by 2 bases, with 17 bases left in between. CDR3: CAWGGRLGNTDTQYF. The CDR3 DNA reads TGTGCCTGGGGGGGCAGGTTGGGGAACACAGATACGCAGTATTTT.

This clone came up many times. Other DNA sequences in this specimen translate into the identical CDR3. The genes are TRBV9 and TRBJ1-1; no definite D call. Germline CDR1 and CDR2: SGDLS and YYNGEE. The CDR3 spans 13 residues. V gave up 0 bases and J gave up 6 bases, with 9 bases separating them. In DNA, the CDR3 is TGTGCCAGCAGCGTAGGTGTGGGGTCTGAAGCTTTCTTT. It codes for CASSVGVGSEAFF.

This clone was detected only a few times. DNA of the CDR3: TGTGCCAGCAGCCGTCCTGCCCGCCAAGCGGGGCTTTCCTACGAGCAGTACTTC. It translates to CASSRPARQAGLSYEQYF. The chain carries TRBV7-2 and TRBJ2-7; 7 nucleotides agree with TRBD2. The CDR3 runs to 18 residues. The germline V gene has CDR1 SGHTA and CDR2 FQGNSA. Trimming cost V 5 bases and J 1 base; bases outside gene matches: 17.

This clone was counted between two and nine times. The V gene is TRBV28, the J gene TRBJ2-7; TRBD2 matches at 9 bases. The V segment lost 1 base and the J segment 0 bases; nucleotides outside the gene matches: 10. The CDR3 has 18 amino acids. Germline CDR1 MDHEN, CDR2 SYDVKM. In DNA form, the CDR3 reads TGTGCCAGCAGTTTATTGCCTCCCTTAGCGGGAGACTCCTACGAGCAGTACTTC. Translation gives CASSLLPPLAGDSYEQYF.

The chain couples TRBV6-5 to TRBJ1-2, with D unresolved. The V and J ends lost 0 bases and 4 bases respectively, with 6 bases between them. Germline V gene sequence: CDR1 MNHEY, CDR2 SVGAGI. This CDR3 is 13 amino acids long. The CDR3 sequence: CASSYSELYGYTF. In DNA, the CDR3 is TGTGCCAGCAGTTACTCTGAGCTCTATGGCTACACCTTC.

The V gene is TRBV5-4, the J gene TRBJ2-5; 8 bases match TRBD2. V shed 0 bases, J shed 3 bases, and the junction held 1 base outside the gene matches. Germline V gene lookup returns CDR1 SGHNT and CDR2 YYREEE (reference sequence). CDR3 length equals 14 residues. The CDR3 loop reads CASSLAGLEETQYF. In nucleotides, the CDR3 is TGTGCCAGCAGCTTGGCGGGACTAGAAGAGACCCAGTACTTC.